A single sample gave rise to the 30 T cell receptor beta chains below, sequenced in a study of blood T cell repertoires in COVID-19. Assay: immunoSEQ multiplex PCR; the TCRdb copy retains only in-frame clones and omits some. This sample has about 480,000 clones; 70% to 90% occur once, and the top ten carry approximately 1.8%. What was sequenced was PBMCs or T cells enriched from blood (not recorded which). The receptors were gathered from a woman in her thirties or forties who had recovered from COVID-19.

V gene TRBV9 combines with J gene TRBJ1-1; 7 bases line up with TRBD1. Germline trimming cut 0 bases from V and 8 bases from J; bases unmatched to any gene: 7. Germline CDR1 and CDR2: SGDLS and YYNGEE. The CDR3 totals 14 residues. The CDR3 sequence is CASSVADRDQEAFF. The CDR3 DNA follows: TGTGCCAGCAGCGTAGCCGACAGGGATCAAGAAGCTTTCTTT.

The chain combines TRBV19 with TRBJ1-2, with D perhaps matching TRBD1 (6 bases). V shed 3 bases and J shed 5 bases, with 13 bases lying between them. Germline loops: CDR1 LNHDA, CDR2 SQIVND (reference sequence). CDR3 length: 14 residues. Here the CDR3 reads CASSIARTEYGYTF. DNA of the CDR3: TGTGCCAGTAGTATCGCACGGACAGAATATGGCTACACCTTC.

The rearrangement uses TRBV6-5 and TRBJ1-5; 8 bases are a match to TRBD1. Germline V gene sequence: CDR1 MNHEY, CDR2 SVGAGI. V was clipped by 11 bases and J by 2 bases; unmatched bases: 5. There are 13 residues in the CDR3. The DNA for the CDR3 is TGTGCCTTGGGACAGGAAGGCAATCAGCCCCAGCATTTT. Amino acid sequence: CALGQEGNQPQHF.

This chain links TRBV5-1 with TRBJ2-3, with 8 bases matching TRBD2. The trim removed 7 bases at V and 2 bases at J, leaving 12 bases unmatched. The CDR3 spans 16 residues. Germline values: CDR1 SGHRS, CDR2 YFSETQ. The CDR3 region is CASARGGLPITDTQYF. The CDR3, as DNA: TGCGCCAGCGCTCGGGGGGGCCTCCCGATCACAGATACGCAGTATTTT.

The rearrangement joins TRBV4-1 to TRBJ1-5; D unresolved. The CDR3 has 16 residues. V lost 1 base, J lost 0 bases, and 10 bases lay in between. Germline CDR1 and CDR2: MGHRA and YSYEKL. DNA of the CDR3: TGCGCCAGCAGCCAAGCCCACGGGTTTAGCAATCAGCCCCAGCATTTT. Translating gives CASSQAHGFSNQPQHF.

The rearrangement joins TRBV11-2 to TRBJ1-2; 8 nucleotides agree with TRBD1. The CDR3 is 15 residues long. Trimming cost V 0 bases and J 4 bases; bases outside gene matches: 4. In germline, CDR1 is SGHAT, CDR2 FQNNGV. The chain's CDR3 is CASSLEVGTGYGYTF. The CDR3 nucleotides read TGTGCCAGCAGCTTAGAAGTGGGGACAGGCTATGGCTACACCTTC. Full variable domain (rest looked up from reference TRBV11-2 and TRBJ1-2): EAGVAQSPRYKIIEKRQSVAFWCNPISGHATLYWYQQILGQGPKLLIQFQNNGVVDDSQLPKDRFSAERLKGVDSTLKIQPAKLEDSAVYLCASSLEVGTGYGYTFGSGTRLTVV.

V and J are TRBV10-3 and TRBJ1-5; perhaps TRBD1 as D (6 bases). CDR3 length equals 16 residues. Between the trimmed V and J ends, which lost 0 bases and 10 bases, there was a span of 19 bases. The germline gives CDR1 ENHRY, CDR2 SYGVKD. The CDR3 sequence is CAISESGGAGEGPQHF. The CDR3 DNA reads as TGTGCCATCAGTGAGTCGGGGGGCGCGGGAGAAGGCCCCCAGCATTTT.

The CDR3 protein is CASSERVAEAFF. The CDR3 nucleotides are TGTGCCAGCAGTGAACGGGTAGCTGAAGCTTTCTTT. This chain links TRBV6-1 with TRBJ1-1; D remains ambiguous. V was clipped by 2 bases and J by 6 bases, with 7 bases between them. The CDR3 contains 12 residues. Germline CDR1 and CDR2: MNHNS and SASEGT.

In nucleotides, the CDR3 is TGTGCCAGCAGTGAATCGGCGAGGGCAGGGGTCCTGGGGACTGAAGCTTTCTTT. It translates to CASSESARAGVLGTEAFF. The rearrangement joins TRBV25-1 to TRBJ1-1; D is perhaps TRBD1 (6 bases). CDR3 size: 18 residues. The germline gives CDR1 MGHDK, CDR2 SYGVNS. V was pared by 1 base and J by 5 bases, with 23 bases between.

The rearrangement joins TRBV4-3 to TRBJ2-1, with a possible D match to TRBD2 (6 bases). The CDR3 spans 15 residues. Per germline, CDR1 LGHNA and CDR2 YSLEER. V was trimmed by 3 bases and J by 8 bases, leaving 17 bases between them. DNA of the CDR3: TGCGCCAGCAGCCAGGACACACTAGCCTCGGATGAGCAGTTCTTC. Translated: CASSQDTLASDEQFF.

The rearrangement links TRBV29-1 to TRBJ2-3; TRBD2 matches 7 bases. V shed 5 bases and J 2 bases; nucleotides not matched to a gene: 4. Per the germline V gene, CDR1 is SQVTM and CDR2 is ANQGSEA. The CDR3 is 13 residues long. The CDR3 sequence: CSVLGRATDTQYF. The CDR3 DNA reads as TGCAGCGTTTTGGGGAGGGCCACAGATACGCAGTATTTT.

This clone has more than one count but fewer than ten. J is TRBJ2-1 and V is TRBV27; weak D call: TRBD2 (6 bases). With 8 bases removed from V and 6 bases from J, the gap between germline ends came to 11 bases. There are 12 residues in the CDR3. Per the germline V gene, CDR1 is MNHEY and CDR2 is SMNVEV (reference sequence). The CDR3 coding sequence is TGTGCCAGCGGGGGACTCAGCAATGAGCAGTTCTTC. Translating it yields CASGGLSNEQFF.

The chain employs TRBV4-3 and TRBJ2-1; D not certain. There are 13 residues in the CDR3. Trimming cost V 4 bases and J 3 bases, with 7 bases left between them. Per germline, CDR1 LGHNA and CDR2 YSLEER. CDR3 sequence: CASSPRGYNEQFF. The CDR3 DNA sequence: TGCGCCAGCAGCCCGCGAGGCTACAATGAGCAGTTCTTC.

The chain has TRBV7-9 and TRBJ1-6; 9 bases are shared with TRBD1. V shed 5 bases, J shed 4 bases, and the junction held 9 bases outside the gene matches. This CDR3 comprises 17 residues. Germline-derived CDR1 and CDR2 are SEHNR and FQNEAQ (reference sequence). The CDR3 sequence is CASSQPGQGAYNSPLHF. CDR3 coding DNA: TGTGCCAGCAGCCAACCGGGACAGGGAGCGTATAATTCACCCCTCCACTTT.

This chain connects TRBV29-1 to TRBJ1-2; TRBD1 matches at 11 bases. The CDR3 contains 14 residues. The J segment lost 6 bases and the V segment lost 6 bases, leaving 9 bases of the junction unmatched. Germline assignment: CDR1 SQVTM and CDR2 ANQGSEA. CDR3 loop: CSVFGQGAFNGYTF. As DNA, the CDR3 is TGCAGCGTCTTCGGACAGGGGGCGTTTAATGGCTACACCTTC.

CDR3 nucleotide sequence: TGTGCCAGCAGACGGAGGACCACAGATACGCAGTATTTT. As protein: CASRRRTTDTQYF. The chain is built from TRBV7-9 and TRBJ2-3; perhaps TRBD2 as D (5 bases). V lost 6 bases, J lost 2 bases, and 9 bases lay in between. Germline V gives CDR1 SEHNR, CDR2 FQNEAQ (reference sequence). CDR3 length: 13 residues.

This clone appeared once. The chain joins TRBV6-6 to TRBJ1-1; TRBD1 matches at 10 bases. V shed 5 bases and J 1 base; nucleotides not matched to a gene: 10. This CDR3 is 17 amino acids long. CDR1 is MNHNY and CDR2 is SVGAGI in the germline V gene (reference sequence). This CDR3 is CASSPDRGQSENTEAFF. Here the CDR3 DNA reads TGTGCCAGCAGTCCCGACAGGGGGCAGTCTGAGAACACTGAAGCTTTCTTT.

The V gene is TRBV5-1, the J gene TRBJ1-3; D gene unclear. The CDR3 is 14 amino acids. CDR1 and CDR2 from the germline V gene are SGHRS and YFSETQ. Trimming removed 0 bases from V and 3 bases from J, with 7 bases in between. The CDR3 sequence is CASSLDPGGNTIYF. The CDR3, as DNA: TGCGCCAGCAGCTTGGACCCAGGTGGAAACACCATATATTTT.

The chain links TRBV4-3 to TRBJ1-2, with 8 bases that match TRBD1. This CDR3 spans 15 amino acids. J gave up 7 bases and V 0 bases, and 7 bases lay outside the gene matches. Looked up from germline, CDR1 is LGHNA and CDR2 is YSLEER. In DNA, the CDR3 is TGCGCCAGCAGCCAAGAGGGGCAGGGGGCTGGTGGCTACACCTTC. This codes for CASSQEGQGAGGYTF.

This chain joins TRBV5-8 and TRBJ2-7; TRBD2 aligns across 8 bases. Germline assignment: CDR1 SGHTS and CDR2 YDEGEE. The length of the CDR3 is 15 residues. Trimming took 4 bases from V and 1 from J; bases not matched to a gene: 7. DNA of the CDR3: TGTGCCAGCAGCCTGTGGGGACTAGAATCCTACGAGCAGTACTTC. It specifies CASSLWGLESYEQYF.

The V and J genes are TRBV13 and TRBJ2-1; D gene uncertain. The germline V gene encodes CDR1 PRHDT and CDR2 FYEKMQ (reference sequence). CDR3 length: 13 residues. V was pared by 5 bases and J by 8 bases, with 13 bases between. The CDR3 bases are TGTGCCAGCAGCCCTGGGCCACTTGATGAGCAGTTCTTC. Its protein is CASSPGPLDEQFF.

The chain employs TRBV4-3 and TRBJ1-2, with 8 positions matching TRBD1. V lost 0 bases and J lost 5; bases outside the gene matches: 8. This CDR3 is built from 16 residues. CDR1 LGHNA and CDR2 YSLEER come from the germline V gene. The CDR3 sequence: CASSQDIGTGEYGYTF. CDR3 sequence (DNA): TGCGCCAGCAGCCAAGATATCGGGACAGGAGAATATGGCTACACCTTC.

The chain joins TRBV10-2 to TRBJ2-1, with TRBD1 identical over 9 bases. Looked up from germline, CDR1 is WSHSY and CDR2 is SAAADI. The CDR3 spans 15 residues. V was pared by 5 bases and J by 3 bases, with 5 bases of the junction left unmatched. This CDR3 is CASSPLGQGYNEQFF. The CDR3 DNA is TGCGCCAGCAGTCCCTTGGGACAGGGCTACAATGAGCAGTTCTTC.

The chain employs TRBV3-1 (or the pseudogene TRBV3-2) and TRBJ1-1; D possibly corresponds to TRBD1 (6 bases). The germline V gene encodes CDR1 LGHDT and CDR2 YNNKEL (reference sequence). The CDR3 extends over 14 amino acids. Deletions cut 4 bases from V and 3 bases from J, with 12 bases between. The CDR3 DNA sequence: TGTGCCAGCAGCCGACAAGGGGGGGACACTGAAGCTTTCTTT. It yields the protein CASSRQGGDTEAFF.

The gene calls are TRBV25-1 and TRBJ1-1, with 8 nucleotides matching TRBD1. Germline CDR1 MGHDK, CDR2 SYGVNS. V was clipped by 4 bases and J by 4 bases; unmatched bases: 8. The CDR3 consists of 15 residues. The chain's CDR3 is CASSAKQGVGTEAFF. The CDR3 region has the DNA TGTGCCAGCAGTGCCAAACAGGGGGTTGGCACTGAAGCTTTCTTT.

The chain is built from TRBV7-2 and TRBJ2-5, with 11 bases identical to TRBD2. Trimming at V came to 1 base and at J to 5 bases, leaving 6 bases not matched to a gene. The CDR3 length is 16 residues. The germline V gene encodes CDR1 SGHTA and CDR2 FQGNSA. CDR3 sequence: CASSLGLAGLWETQYF. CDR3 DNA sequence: TGTGCCAGCAGCTTAGGACTAGCGGGATTGTGGGAGACCCAGTACTTC. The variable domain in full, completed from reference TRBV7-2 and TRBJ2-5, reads GAGVSQSPSNKVTEKGKDVELRCDPISGHTALYWYRQSLGQGLEFLIYFQGNSAPDKSGLPSDRFSAERTGGSVSTLTIQRTQQEDSAVYLCASSLGLAGLWETQYFGPGTRLLVL.

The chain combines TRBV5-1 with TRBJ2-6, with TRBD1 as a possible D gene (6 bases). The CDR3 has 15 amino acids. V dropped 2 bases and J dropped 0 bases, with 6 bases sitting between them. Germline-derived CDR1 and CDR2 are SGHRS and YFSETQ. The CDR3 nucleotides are TGCGCCAGCAGCTTACAGGGCTCTGGGGCCAACGTCCTGACTTTC. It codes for CASSLQGSGANVLTF.

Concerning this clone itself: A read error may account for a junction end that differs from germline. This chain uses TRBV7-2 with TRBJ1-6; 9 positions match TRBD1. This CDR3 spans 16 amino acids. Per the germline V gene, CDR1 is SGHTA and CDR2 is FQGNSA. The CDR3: CASTLTGGVYNSPLHF. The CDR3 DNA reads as TGTGCCAGCACCTTAACAGGGGGCGTCTATAATTCACCCCTCCACTTT. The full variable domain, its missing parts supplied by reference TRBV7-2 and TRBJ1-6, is GAGVSQSPSNKVTEKGKDVELRCDPISGHTALYWYRQSLGQGLEFLIYFQGNSAPDKSGLPSDRFSAERTGGSVSTLTIQRTQQEDSAVYLCASTLTGGVYNSPLHFGNGTRLTVT.

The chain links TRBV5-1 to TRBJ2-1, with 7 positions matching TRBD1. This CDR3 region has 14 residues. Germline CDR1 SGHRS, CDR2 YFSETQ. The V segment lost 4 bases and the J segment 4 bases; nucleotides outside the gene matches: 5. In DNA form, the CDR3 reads TGCGCCAGCAGCCCGGGACAGACATACAATGAGCAGTTCTTC. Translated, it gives CASSPGQTYNEQFF.

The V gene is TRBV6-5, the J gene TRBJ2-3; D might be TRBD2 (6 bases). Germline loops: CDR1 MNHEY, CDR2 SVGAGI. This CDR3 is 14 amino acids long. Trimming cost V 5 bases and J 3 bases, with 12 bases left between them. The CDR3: CASSLRDSTDTQYF. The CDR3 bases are TGTGCCAGCAGTCTCCGGGACTCTACAGATACGCAGTATTTT.